This is a list of T cell receptor beta chains from one sample in a study of T-cell memory formation after mild COVID-19. TCRdb recomputed calls from the 5' RACE reads with MiXCR, one row per CDR3 protein. The sample lists about 400,000 distinct CDR3 sequences, 20% to 30% occurring once. The sequenced sample consisted of PBMCs or a T cell subset sorted from them (not recorded which). Every receptor here comes from an adult woman who had mild COVID-19 (a few samples of this study predate the infection). Cell type and time point are not known. The CDR3 runs from the conserved cysteine through the conserved F or W.

j_gene,v_gene,CDR3aa
TRBJ2-1,TRBV6-5,CASSYKGTTYNEQFF
TRBJ1-2,TRBV6-1,CASSESPPTASYGYTF
TRBJ2-7,TRBV5-6,CASSPAGTSRFEQYF
TRBJ2-7,TRBV2,CASSGLAGVSEQYF
TRBJ1-1,TRBV5-1,CASSLEAAHMNTEAFF
TRBJ2-5,TRBV7-3,CASSLGGYQETQYF
TRBJ2-1,TRBV6-1,CASSEQDLSYNEQFF
TRBJ1-1,TRBV6-2/TRBV6-3,CASKDYQGFTEAFF
TRBJ1-6,TRBV2,CASRGQGLDNSPLHF
TRBJ2-5,TRBV3-1,CASSSTSGGAETQYF